Included here is one T cell receptor beta chain sequence, with context. The clone's antigen remains unknown. No base quality information exists; no much larger clone differs at one position. The source of the sample is a study of cytomegalovirus exposure and HLA in healthy donors (dated by TCRdb to 2016 to 2017). The study in broad terms: An earlier analysis of roughly 610 of the donors reported approximately 260 Gb of sequence data and some 110 million unique TCR beta sequences obtained from about 179 million T cells. The study combined high-throughput TCR immunosequencing, statistical association of individual TCRs with disease status, and machine learning to predict cytomegalovirus infection status. Rather than using new phenotypic data, the later analysis identified candidate immune exposures from TCR beta sequences and from how often those sequences occurred across donors. HLA typing included class I and class II loci at four-digit resolution. In a later analysis, previously published TCR beta repertoires from hundreds of donors were re-analyzed and high-resolution HLA genotyping was added so that TCR occurrence patterns could be studied. A separate validation cohort of 100 to 150 different subjects was used in addition to the 666-subject first cohort. The aim of the study was to test whether cataloging public T cell receptors could identify signatures of past pathogen exposure. All discovery cohort repertoires had been generated using a single sequencing platform. The number of typed donors differed by locus: about 620-640 for A, B, C, DRB1 and DQB1; about 520 for DQA1; approximately 600 for DPA1; and about 450 for DPB1. Roughly 5 DR-DQ haplotypes were handled as single units for association and clustering, since linkage in the cohort was strong. Genome-wide SNP genotypes for about 65% of the 666 donors were used in a later genetic analysis, which treated that subset as a discovery cohort. Of the roughly 430 genotyped donors, around 81% fell in the genetic ancestry cluster associated with self-reported Caucasian donors. Donor age, sex, ethnicity and CMV serostatus were collected together with the repertoire data. The study profiled the T cell repertoires of 500 to 800 subjects by immunosequencing and related them to cytomegalovirus serostatus. Across roughly 420 genotyped donors of the cohort, an average of about 200,000 unique TCR beta nucleotide sequences per donor were sequenced, and around 19% of those sequences were non-productive. An earlier analysis of around 580 of the donors used high-throughput TCR beta sequencing to judge whether each TCR beta V gene segment behaved as functional or pseudogenic. Approximately 300 gigabases of sequencing data and 70 million to 95 million unique TCR sequences made up an early release that covered fewer than 650 HLA-typed donors. Beyond this particular receptor, the publication reports: An association between a missense DCLRE1C variant and V-gene and J-gene trimming of TCR beta chains was found in a later genetic analysis and replicated in an independent cohort. Some IMGT-functional V segments, including TRBV6-2 and TRBV6-3, could not be told apart with the 87-base-pair reads, so those segments were excluded. In a later analysis, the rate of TCR association differed among HLA loci, with DRB1 alleles having the most associated TCRs and HLA-C alleles having the fewest. A further reported finding was that TCR beta sequences accurately predicted the HLA-A and HLA-B alleles for most subjects in the first cohort. The classifier was reported to diagnose cytomegalovirus status with high specificity and sensitivity in both the original cohort and the validation cohort. In vitro tests confirmed that a few of the cytomegalovirus-associated TCR beta chains recognize cytomegalovirus antigens. A total of about 150 TCR beta chains were listed by the study as associated with cytomegalovirus. Roughly uniform sequencing depth across donors was assumed in presence/absence analyses, although this assumption may not hold. A later analysis reported that several top co-occurrence clusters appeared linked to parvovirus B19, influenza, CMV and Epstein-Barr virus. According to a later genetic analysis, donors in an Asian-associated ancestry cluster had fewer N-insertions in productive TCRs than the approximately 630-donor mean. In a later analysis, HLA-associated TCR beta chains were found to be more clonally expanded and to have lower generation probabilities than equally common non-associated chains. HLA typing was unavailable for some donors at each locus, so association tests used only the typed subset. A later analysis associated 16,951 TCR beta sequences with specific HLA alleles at a false discovery rate of 0.05. An earlier analysis of some 590 of the donors showed that most TCR beta V segments appeared in productive rearrangements either about 87% or about 30% of the time, which broadly matched IMGT annotations. Linkage disequilibrium might explain the correlated functional status among segregating V segments, but an unknown experimental factor could not be ruled out. The cohort was sequenced for TCR beta chains only, and without alpha or paired-chain data the features that could be detected were limited. For the cohort, immune exposure information was limited to CMV serostatus. A cluster of highly shared sequence variants was judged likely to be a technical artifact of the sequencing pipeline. The authors suggested that the approach could potentially be extended to other disease states and immunological phenotypes. A later analysis found that most CMV-associated TCR beta chains appeared HLA-restricted, with HLA associations seemingly driven largely by CMV exposure. When HLA alleles, especially DR and DQ, strongly co-occurred, attributing TCR associations to individual alleles was difficult. Across donors, most TCR sequences were observed very rarely, whereas some public TCRs were present in many individuals. Because counts were too low, 15 to 20 rarely observed V segments, including chromosome 9 orphons, were left out of the earlier analysis of approximately 500 of the donors.

The cohort was made up of approximately 700 healthy bone marrow donors. Cohort members were all nominally healthy when sampled, although unrecorded immune exposures were likely present. The donor tested CMV seropositive, placing the donor among the roughly 300 seropositive members of the cohort. Every donor gave a peripheral blood sample, and the peripheral blood mononuclear cells from that sample were used for TCR beta sequencing. The Qiagen DNeasy Blood Extraction Kit was used to extract genomic DNA from the blood cell samples. Library preparation used the immunoSEQ multiplex PCR assay. A mixture of 60 forward primers for TCR Vbeta segments and 13 reverse primers for TCR Jbeta segments was used in the multiplex PCR. The CDR3 region of rearranged TCR beta genes was amplified from genomic DNA with a multiplex PCR assay. On the Illumina HiSeq System, the amplified TCR beta libraries were sequenced as 87-base-pair reads. In the original analysis: A later analysis counted some 80 million unique TCR beta chains across the roughly 700 repertoires, and some 12 million of these chains were shared by at least two donors. To remove PCR and sequencing errors, raw reads were error-corrected and collapsed into unique sequences using a nearest-neighbor algorithm that merged closely related sequences. V, D and J gene segments were assigned by aligning CDR3 sequences to IMGT reference sequences. For a sequence to be retained, a match of at least six nucleotides to both a V gene segment and a J gene segment was required. A rearrangement was called productive if the CDR3 had no stop codons and remained in frame with V and J, and every other rearrangement was called non-productive. Following IMGT convention, CDR3 was defined as the stretch from the second conserved V-encoded cysteine to the conserved J-encoded phenylalanine. Sequences without an unambiguous match to a single V gene segment were excluded from the earlier analysis of a few hundred of the donors. An earlier analysis of under 750 of the donors called V segments functional above 56.7% productive rearrangements and segregating when the between-donor standard deviation exceeded 5%. To diagnose cytomegalovirus status from the catalog of TCR beta chain sequences, a statistical classification framework was built. In a later analysis, TCR nucleotide sequences were compared against IMGT/GENE-DB human TR gene sequences so that V and J genes could be assigned. The TCRdist pipeline was used in a later analysis to assign CDR3 sequences and most-parsimonious VDJ recombination scenarios. In a later analysis, each TCR beta chain was defined by its CDR3 amino acid sequence together with its V-gene family, and reads lacking a unique V-gene family were excluded. To address suspected cross-contamination and a sequencing artifact, a later analysis removed over 500 highly shared, low-generation-probability nucleotide sequences. For each public chain, a later analysis derived a clonal expansion index from normalized ranks of inferred template counts within each repertoire. In a later analysis, generation probabilities were computed using a VDJ recombination model fitted to out-of-frame rearrangements, and the results were checked against IGoR. Hypergeometric tests were used in a later analysis to score TCR-TCR, TCR-HLA and TCR-CMV co-occurrence, with a repertoire-size bias correction applied to the TCR pairs. In a later analysis, false discovery rates were estimated by permuting HLA or CMV assignments 20 times. In a later analysis, co-occurring TCRs were grouped using DBSCAN, with TCRdist sequence similarity added in when clustering inside HLA-allele-positive subsets. For co-occurrence clustering, repertoires with fewer than 30,000 or more than 120,000 public chains were excluded, along with a handful of repertoires with anomalous nucleotide sharing. The table was pulled from immuneACCESS by TCRdb, which kept in-frame rearrangements only. Such tables lose some clones; where checked, under half of the loss comes from unresolved V genes, and the rest has no known cause. The V and J calls and clone size come from that table; D and trimming were worked out from the DNA. The sample data list more than 90,000 clones, and 80% to 85% of these were observed just once. More than 20% of the sample is taken by the ten largest.

The CDR3 goes from the cysteine to the phenylalanine over 14 residues. Only the CDR3 region is kept as DNA, spanning 42 bases read in frame from base 1. CDR1 KGHSH and CDR2 LQKENI are derived from the germline V gene. V trim: 3 bases; J trim: 6 bases; unmatched bases: 7. Sequenced: PBMCs. The V gene is TRBV18 and the J gene is TRBJ1-2, with 7 bases aligning to TRBD1. The TCR comes from a man between 25 and 39 years old in good health and CMV-seropositive. In nucleotides, the sequence is TGTGCCAGCTCACCGACAGGGTTGAGGAATGGCTACACCTTC. This encodes CASSPTGLRNGYTF.